This passage covers 20 T cell receptor beta chains from one sample sequenced in a study of cytomegalovirus exposure and HLA in healthy donors. Vbeta (60) and Jbeta (13) primers were used in the PCR. Sequenced by immunoSEQ multiplex PCR; TCRdb stores in-frame clones only, minus some. The sample shows about 92,000 clones, 65% to 85% of them seen only once. Sequencing was done on a sample of PBMCs. The receptors originated from a girl aged 2 to 9 in good health and CMV-seropositive.

This rearrangement joins TRBV30 to TRBJ1-1; D unclear. The V end lost 5 bases, the J end lost 1 base, and 20 bases lay between the germline ends. This CDR3 comprises 16 residues. Germline V gives CDR1 GTSNPN, CDR2 SVGIG (reference sequence). This CDR3 is CAWLRERQISNTEAFF. Written as DNA, the CDR3 is TGTGCCTGGCTTCGTGAGAGGCAGATATCGAACACTGAAGCTTTCTTT. Drawing the rest from reference TRBV30 and TRBJ1-1, the complete variable domain is SQTIHQWPATLVQPVGSPLSLECTVEGTSNPNLYWYRQAAGRGLQLLFYSVGIGQISSEVPQNLSASRPQDRQFILSSKKLLLSDSGFYLCAWLRERQISNTEAFFGQGTRLTVV.

The chain combines TRBV10-2 with TRBJ1-1; maybe TRBD1 (6 bases). The germline CDR1 and CDR2 sequences are WSHSY and SAAADI. There are 15 residues in the CDR3. V was cut by 0 bases and J by 0 bases, with 8 bases left in between. CDR3 nucleotide sequence: TGCGCCAGCAGTGAGTCGGACAGATTGAACACTGAAGCTTTCTTT. Protein product: CASSESDRLNTEAFF.

This chain joins TRBV27 and TRBJ2-1; D remains ambiguous. Between the trimmed V and J ends, which lost 3 bases and 6 bases, there was a span of 12 bases. This CDR3 is built from 14 residues. The germline CDR1 and CDR2 sequences are MNHEY and SMNVEV (reference sequence). The CDR3, as DNA: TGTGCCAGCAGTTTCCAGCTACCGGGCAATGAGCAGTTCTTC. Its translation is CASSFQLPGNEQFF.

J is TRBJ2-7 and V is TRBV4-1, with D unclear. The CDR3 covers 14 residues. V gave up 4 bases and J gave up 4 bases, with 14 bases separating them. The germline V gene has CDR1 MGHRA and CDR2 YSYEKL. For the CDR3, the DNA is TGCGCCAGCAGCCTCGAGGTCGCACCATACGAGCAGTACTTC. Translated: CASSLEVAPYEQYF.

CDR3 nucleotide sequence: TGTGCCAGCAGCCAAGGACAGGGTGAAGCTTTCTTT. Its protein is CASSQGQGEAFF. The chain uses TRBV27 and TRBJ1-1, with 8 bases identical to TRBD1. The junction had 4 bases not matched to a gene; V was cut back by 6 bases and J by 7 bases. Germline CDR1 and CDR2: MNHEY and SMNVEV (reference sequence). The CDR3 extends over 12 amino acids.

This clone showed up just once. This chain connects TRBV4-1 to TRBJ2-5; tentatively, D is TRBD2 (5 bases). Germline CDR1 MGHRA, CDR2 YSYEKL. This CDR3 contains 14 residues. Trimming left V 1 base short and J 4 bases short, with 10 bases between. The CDR3 sequence: CASSQVEALETQYF. The CDR3 DNA reads as TGCGCCAGCAGCCAAGTGGAGGCTTTAGAGACCCAGTACTTC.

Concerning this clone itself: One end of the junction does not line up with germline, which may come from a read error. The gene calls are TRBV7-9 and TRBJ2-7, with a weak D call TRBD2 (6 bases). Germline CDR1 SEHNR, CDR2 FQNEAQ (reference sequence). The CDR3 runs 17 residues. The CDR3: CSSSLDRDWKGTYEQYF. In nucleotides, the CDR3 is TGTTCCAGCAGCTTAGATCGGGACTGGAAGGGGACCTACGAGCAGTACTTC.

V gene TRBV5-1 combines with J gene TRBJ2-3, with a possible D match to TRBD2 (5 bases). The CDR3 has 14 residues. CDR1 and CDR2 from the germline V gene are SGHRS and YFSETQ. The V and J ends lost 7 bases and 4 bases respectively, with 16 bases between them. CDR3 nucleotide sequence: TGCGCCAGCCGGATACCGGGGAGATCAGATACGCAGTATTTT. Its translation: CASRIPGRSDTQYF. Together with reference TRBV5-1 and TRBJ2-3, the CDR3 gives the full variable domain: KAGVTQTPRYLIKTRGQQVTLSCSPISGHRSVSWYQQTPGQGLQFLFEYFSETQRNKGNFPGRFSGRQFSNSRSEMNVSTLELGDSALYLCASRIPGRSDTQYFGPGTRLTVL.

The J gene is TRBJ2-7, the V gene TRBV19; a possible D gene is TRBD1 (6 bases). The V end was cut by 7 bases, the J end by 6 bases, with 19 bases between. CDR1 is LNHDA and CDR2 is SQIVND in the germline V gene (reference sequence). The CDR3 extends over 14 amino acids. CDR3 residues: CASNPDDRIGEQYF. CDR3 in DNA: TGTGCCAGTAATCCAGACGACAGGATCGGCGAGCAGTACTTC.

CDR3 in amino acids: CASSGTPVGETQYF. In DNA form, the CDR3 reads TGTGCCAGCAGCGGGACTCCGGTTGGAGAGACCCAGTACTTC. The chain joins TRBV2 to TRBJ2-5, with a weak D call TRBD2 (6 bases). The CDR3 totals 14 residues. Trimming left V 6 bases short and J 4 bases short, with 15 bases between. CDR1 is SNHLY and CDR2 is FYNNEI in the germline V gene.

The rearrangement uses TRBV6-4 and TRBJ2-1, with D uncertain. V was trimmed by 6 bases and J by 0 bases, leaving 6 bases between them. The CDR3 has 13 amino acids. From germline, CDR1 is MRHNA and CDR2 SNTAGT. DNA of the CDR3: TGTGCCAGCAGCTCCAGCTCCTACAATGAGCAGTTCTTC. Its protein product is CASSSSSYNEQFF.

V and J are TRBV19 and TRBJ2-1; tentatively, D is TRBD1 (6 bases). CDR1 LNHDA and CDR2 SQIVND come from the germline V gene (reference sequence). This CDR3 has 12 residues. Trimming removed 7 bases from V and 7 bases from J, with 11 bases in between. CDR3 DNA sequence: TGTGCCAGTAACATAAGGGGGAATGAGCAGTTCTTC. Its translation: CASNIRGNEQFF.

The chain combines TRBV5-1 with TRBJ2-1, with TRBD2 matching 8 bases. CDR1 is SGHRS and CDR2 is YFSETQ in the germline V gene. The CDR3 spans 16 residues. Trimming cost V 0 bases and J 2 bases; bases outside gene matches: 4. The CDR3 loop is CASSLVGGRPYNEQFF. The CDR3 DNA reads as TGCGCCAGCAGCTTGGTGGGCGGGAGGCCCTACAATGAGCAGTTCTTC.

This sequence joins TRBV30 and TRBJ1-6; D gene ambiguous. Trimming took off 1 base at V and 3 bases at J, with 13 bases between the two ends. Per germline, CDR1 GTSNPN and CDR2 SVGIG (reference sequence). The CDR3 runs 16 residues. In nucleotides, the CDR3 is TGTGCCTGGAGTGAAGGTGGGCAGTTCTATAATTCACCCCTCCACTTT. Its translation: CAWSEGGQFYNSPLHF. Drawing the rest from reference TRBV30 and TRBJ1-6, the complete variable domain is SQTIHQWPATLVQPVGSPLSLECTVEGTSNPNLYWYRQAAGRGLQLLFYSVGIGQISSEVPQNLSASRPQDRQFILSSKKLLLSDSGFYLCAWSEGGQFYNSPLHFGNGTRLTVT.

V and J are TRBV10-3 and TRBJ1-1; D remains unclear. The CDR3 spans 14 residues. V lost 3 bases and J lost 3, with 11 bases in between. Germline CDR1 and CDR2: ENHRY and SYGVKD. The DNA for the CDR3 is TGTGCCATCAGTGACCCAGTTATGGACACTGAAGCTTTCTTT. This translates into CAISDPVMDTEAFF.

V gene TRBV29-1 combines with J gene TRBJ1-1, with TRBD1 matching over 11 bases. The CDR3 sequence is 15 residues long. Germline V CDR1 and CDR2: SQVTM, ANQGSEA. The junction had 6 bases not matched to a gene; V was cut back by 6 bases and J by 0 bases. CDR3: CSVGTGGNLNTEAFF. The CDR3 DNA reads TGCAGCGTCGGGACAGGGGGAAACCTGAACACTGAAGCTTTCTTT.

The V gene is TRBV29-1, the J gene TRBJ2-2, with a tentative D call TRBD1 (5 bases). V gave up 4 bases and J gave up 5 bases, with 11 bases separating them. This CDR3 is built from 13 residues. Per the germline V gene, CDR1 is SQVTM and CDR2 is ANQGSEA. In DNA form, the CDR3 reads TGCAGCGTTGCCAAGGGGTTGACCGGGGAGCTGTTTTTT. Translated, it gives CSVAKGLTGELFF.

This rearrangement joins TRBV19 to TRBJ2-7; D unresolved. Trimming removed 6 bases at V and 2 bases at J, with 23 bases between. This CDR3 spans 17 amino acids. CDR1 LNHDA and CDR2 SQIVND come from the germline V gene (reference sequence). CDR3 amino acids: CASSIPRTGHKTYEQYF. The CDR3 DNA follows: TGTGCCAGTAGCATACCTAGAACCGGTCACAAGACCTACGAGCAGTACTTC.

The rearrangement joins TRBV7-2 to TRBJ1-1; D call uncertain. The germline V gene encodes CDR1 SGHTA and CDR2 FQGNSA. This CDR3 has 16 amino acids. Trimming took off 1 base at V and 4 bases at J, with 16 bases between the two ends. CDR3 loop: CASSLGLPGLATEAFF. The CDR3 DNA sequence: TGTGCCAGCAGCTTAGGACTCCCTGGGTTGGCCACTGAAGCTTTCTTT.

This clone was detected a few times. The J gene is TRBJ2-4, the V gene TRBV10-2, with TRBD2 as a possible D gene (5 bases). V was pared by 5 bases and J by 8 bases, with 13 bases between. CDR1 and CDR2 from the germline V gene are WSHSY and SAAADI. The CDR3 consists of 13 residues. In nucleotides, the CDR3 is TGCGCCAGCAGTCGGGGTCGCTCGGACATTCAGTACTTC. Protein sequence: CASSRGRSDIQYF.